These T cell receptor beta chains were read from a single sample in a study of siplizumab effects on memory and regulatory T cells. TCRdb keeps only in-frame clones here, not all; method: immunoSEQ multiplex PCR. The data contain some 100,000 clones, roughly 94% of them singletons. The sample comprised Tregs sorted from blood. The receptors here all came from a human donor in good health. Both conserved end residues are part of each CDR3. The order of the fields is D gene, clone size, J gene, V gene, CDR3 protein, CDR3 DNA. A D gene is named only where the DNA matches it firmly. Size is omitted from some rows. Given values are once, few, many or a class for expanded clones.

D: -; size: -; J: TRBJ2-7; V: TRBV7-9; CDR3: CASSLNYEQYF; DNA: TGTGCCAGCAGCTTAAACTACGAGCAGTACTTC
D: TRBD2; size: -; J: TRBJ2-7; V: TRBV7-2; CDR3: CASSAQPGTTYEQYF; DNA: TGTGCCAGCAGCGCTCAACCCGGGACTACCTACGAGCAGTACTTC
D: TRBD2; size: -; J: TRBJ2-2; V: TRBV19; CDR3: CASNQLAGAGELFF; DNA: TGTGCCAGTAACCAACTAGCGGGAGCCGGGGAGCTGTTTTTT
D: TRBD2; size: once; J: TRBJ2-7; V: TRBV6-5; CDR3: CASSYLERGEQYF; DNA: TGTGCCAGCAGTTACCTCGAGCGGGGCGAGCAGTACTTC
D: -; size: -; J: TRBJ1-4; V: TRBV27; CDR3: CASSLVGANEKLFF; DNA: TGTGCCAGCAGTTTAGTGGGGGCCAATGAAAAACTGTTTTTT
D: -; size: -; J: TRBJ2-3; V: TRBV27; CDR3: CASSSRGGTDTQYF; DNA: TGTGCCAGCAGTTCTCGCGGAGGCACAGATACGCAGTATTTT
D: TRBD1; size: once; J: TRBJ1-2; V: TRBV19; CDR3: CASSIVGQHYGYTF; DNA: TGTGCCAGTAGTATAGTGGGACAGCACTATGGCTACACCTTC
D: -; size: -; J: TRBJ2-5; V: TRBV18; CDR3: CASSRWDGETQYF; DNA: TGTGCCAGCTCACGTTGGGACGGAGAGACCCAGTACTTC
D: -; size: -; J: TRBJ2-7; V: TRBV5-8; CDR3: CASGRYYEQYF; DNA: TGTGCCAGCGGGCGGTACTACGAGCAGTACTTC
D: -; size: -; J: TRBJ1-2; V: TRBV18; CDR3: CASSATGAVFAF; DNA: TGTGCCAGCTCAGCAACCGGGGCCGTTTTCGCCTTC
D: TRBD2; size: -; J: TRBJ2-6; V: TRBV2; CDR3: CASSFAGTRSSGANVLTF; DNA: TGTGCCAGCAGTTTCGCCGGGACTAGGTCTTCTGGGGCCAACGTCCTGACTTTC
D: -; size: -; J: TRBJ2-2; V: TRBV6-5; CDR3: CASRGSGLVTGELFF; DNA: TGTGCCAGCAGGGGGAGCGGGCTGGTCACCGGGGAGCTGTTTTTT
D: -; size: -; J: TRBJ2-3; V: TRBV7-3; CDR3: CASSQGYTDTQYF; DNA: TGTGCCAGCAGCCAGGGGTACACAGATACGCAGTATTTT
D: -; size: -; J: TRBJ1-4; V: TRBV11-2; CDR3: CASSLDGATNEKLFF; DNA: TGTGCCAGCAGCTTGGACGGCGCAACTAATGAAAAACTGTTTTTT
D: -; size: once; J: TRBJ1-1; V: TRBV6-6; CDR3: CASSYSIMNTEAFF; DNA: TGTGCCAGCAGTTACTCGATAATGAACACTGAAGCTTTCTTT
D: -; size: -; J: TRBJ2-3; V: TRBV2; CDR3: CASTTTATSTDTQYF; DNA: TGTGCCAGCACCACCACGGCTACAAGCACAGATACGCAGTATTTT
D: -; size: -; J: TRBJ2-6; V: TRBV28; CDR3: CASSPGTTGANVLTF; DNA: TGTGCCAGCAGCCCGGGGACCACCGGGGCCAACGTCCTGACTTTC
D: -; size: -; J: TRBJ1-5; V: TRBV5-1; CDR3: CASSLAGGSNQPQHF; DNA: TGCGCCAGCAGCTTGGCCGGTGGTAGCAATCAGCCCCAGCATTTT
D: -; size: -; J: TRBJ2-5; V: TRBV7-9; CDR3: CASSLIVVQEETQYF; DNA: TGTGCCAGCAGCTTAATCGTGGTTCAGGAAGAGACCCAGTACTTC
D: -; size: -; J: TRBJ2-7; V: TRBV19; CDR3: CASSIGGEQYF; DNA: TGTGCCAGTAGTATTGGTGGGGAGCAGTACTTC
D: -; size: -; J: TRBJ2-3; V: TRBV11-2; CDR3: CASSHRPTVSSTDTQYF; DNA: TGTGCCAGCAGCCATAGACCGACGGTTTCTAGCACAGATACGCAGTATTTT
D: -; size: -; J: TRBJ2-3; V: TRBV11-2; CDR3: CASSRTDTQYF; DNA: TGTGCCAGCAGTCGCACAGATACGCAGTATTTT
D: TRBD1; size: -; J: TRBJ2-2; V: TRBV6-6; CDR3: CASSYSTGGTGELFF; DNA: TGTGCCAGCAGTTACTCGACAGGGGGTACCGGGGAGCTGTTTTTT
D: -; size: -; J: TRBJ2-2; V: TRBV2; CDR3: CASQGGGAGELFF; DNA: TGTGCCTCACAGGGCGGGGGAGCCGGGGAGCTGTTTTTT
D: -; size: -; J: TRBJ1-5; V: TRBV28; CDR3: CASKDPQGFRPQHF; DNA: TGTGCCAGCAAGGACCCCCAGGGATTCCGGCCCCAGCATTTT
D: -; size: -; J: TRBJ1-1; V: TRBV7-9; CDR3: CASSPTGNTEAFF; DNA: TGTGCCAGCAGTCCGACAGGGAACACTGAAGCTTTCTTT
D: TRBD2; size: -; J: TRBJ2-5; V: TRBV7-9; CDR3: CASRKGLAGIQETQYF; DNA: TGTGCCAGCAGAAAGGGACTAGCGGGTATCCAAGAGACCCAGTACTTC
D: -; size: -; J: TRBJ1-1; V: TRBV6-5; CDR3: CASRGPLNTEAFF; DNA: TGTGCCAGCCGCGGGCCCTTGAACACTGAAGCTTTCTTT
D: TRBD1; size: -; J: TRBJ1-2; V: TRBV5-1; CDR3: CATKSTGGAGYTF; DNA: TGCGCCACCAAATCTACAGGGGGCGCTGGCTACACCTTC
D: -; size: once; J: TRBJ1-2; V: TRBV9; CDR3: CASSARDNPSGGYTF; DNA: TGTGCCAGCAGCGCCCGGGACAACCCCTCGGGTGGCTACACCTTC
D: TRBD1; size: -; J: TRBJ1-6; V: TRBV30; CDR3: CAWSAGQEHSPLHF; DNA: TGTGCCTGGAGTGCTGGACAGGAACATTCACCCCTCCACTTT
D: TRBD1; size: -; J: TRBJ1-3; V: TRBV27; CDR3: CASSPRGGLGNTIYF; DNA: TGTGCCAGCAGCCCCAGGGGGGGGCTCGGAAACACCATATATTTT
D: TRBD1; size: once; J: TRBJ1-1; V: TRBV14; CDR3: CASSHIGQGMNTEAFF; DNA: TGTGCCAGCAGCCATATCGGACAGGGTATGAACACTGAAGCTTTCTTT
D: TRBD1; size: -; J: TRBJ1-2; V: TRBV28; CDR3: CASSLGGRGRGYTF; DNA: TGTGCCAGCAGTTTAGGCGGCAGGGGGCGTGGCTACACCTTC
D: TRBD2; size: -; J: TRBJ2-1; V: TRBV13; CDR3: CASSLFWAGGRLDEQFF; DNA: TGTGCCAGCAGCTTATTCTGGGCGGGAGGGAGGCTCGATGAGCAGTTCTTC
D: TRBD2; size: -; J: TRBJ2-3; V: TRBV10-3; CDR3: CAISKRLAGDIDTQYF; DNA: TGTGCCATCAGTAAGAGACTAGCGGGAGATATAGATACGCAGTATTTT
D: -; size: -; J: TRBJ2-5; V: TRBV27; CDR3: CASSLSVLETQYF; DNA: TGTGCCAGCAGTTTATCGGTGTTGGAGACCCAGTACTTC
D: -; size: -; J: TRBJ2-5; V: TRBV28; CDR3: CASSPRTQETQYF; DNA: TGTGCCAGCAGTCCTCGGACCCAAGAGACCCAGTACTTC
D: -; size: -; J: TRBJ1-6; V: TRBV5-1; CDR3: CASSFGTRDSPLHF; DNA: TGCGCCAGCAGCTTTGGGACACGAGATTCACCCCTCCACTTT
D: -; size: -; J: TRBJ2-5; V: TRBV5-1; CDR3: CASSLNLRGGETQYF; DNA: TGCGCCAGCAGCTTGAATCTCAGGGGCGGAGAGACCCAGTACTTC
D: TRBD1; size: -; J: TRBJ2-5; V: TRBV20-1; CDR3: CSAGQQETQYF; DNA: TGCAGTGCGGGACAGCAAGAGACCCAGTACTTC
D: -; size: -; J: TRBJ2-2; V: TRBV25-1; CDR3: CASKSFYNTGELFF; DNA: TGTGCCAGCAAATCATTCTATAACACCGGGGAGCTGTTTTTT
D: -; size: -; J: TRBJ1-1; V: TRBV28; CDR3: CASSLGGAEAFF; DNA: TGTGCCAGCAGTTTAGGGGGTGCTGAAGCTTTCTTT
D: -; size: -; J: TRBJ2-1; V: TRBV5-1; CDR3: CASSPHNEQFF; DNA: TGCGCCAGCAGCCCTCACAATGAGCAGTTCTTC
D: TRBD2; size: -; J: TRBJ2-1; V: TRBV7-2; CDR3: CASSLLAGNYNEQFF; DNA: TGTGCCAGCAGCTTACTAGCGGGGAACTACAATGAGCAGTTCTTC
D: -; size: -; J: TRBJ2-7; V: TRBV28; CDR3: CASSGTQVAAIEQYF; DNA: TGTGCCAGCAGCGGGACTCAGGTGGCGGCCATCGAGCAGTACTTC
D: -; size: -; J: TRBJ1-2; V: TRBV4-1; CDR3: CASSQVPGDYGYTF; DNA: TGCGCCAGCAGCCAAGTCCCAGGGGACTATGGCTACACCTTC
D: -; size: -; J: TRBJ1-2; V: TRBV9; CDR3: CASTLAEAFYGYTF; DNA: TGTGCCAGCACCCTGGCTGAAGCCTTCTATGGCTACACCTTC
D: -; size: -; J: TRBJ2-1; V: TRBV2; CDR3: CASSERELDEQFF; DNA: TGTGCCAGCAGTGAAAGGGAGTTAGATGAGCAGTTCTTC
D: -; size: -; J: TRBJ2-2; V: TRBV27; CDR3: CASSLSTGLGELFF; DNA: TGTGCCAGCAGTTTATCTACAGGGTTGGGGGAGCTGTTTTTT
D: -; size: -; J: TRBJ1-5; V: TRBV7-2; CDR3: CASSFTHSNQPQHF; DNA: TGTGCCAGCAGCTTTACCCATAGCAATCAGCCCCAGCATTTT
D: TRBD2; size: -; J: TRBJ2-2; V: TRBV7-2; CDR3: CASSYLAGNTGELFF; DNA: TGTGCCAGCAGCTACCTAGCGGGGAACACCGGGGAGCTGTTTTTT
D: -; size: -; J: TRBJ2-7; V: TRBV5-1; CDR3: CASTTRDRTYEQYF; DNA: TGCGCCAGCACCACGCGGGACAGAACCTACGAGCAGTACTTC
D: TRBD2; size: -; J: TRBJ2-7; V: TRBV6-6; CDR3: CASARAGAYEQYF; DNA: TGTGCCAGTGCCCGAGCGGGAGCATACGAGCAGTACTTC